The T cell receptor (beta chain) under discussion was sequenced for a study of post-analysis software for immune sequencing data. General observations from the study: Comparison of patients with controls showed about 5 TRBV segments more frequent in patients, TRBV5-6, TRBV5-1 and TRBV20-1 among them.

In regard to this clonotype: Its target is not known.

This CDR3 spans 16 amino acids. The V and J ends lost 4 bases and 3 bases, in that order; junction bases with no gene match: 8. Germline CDR1 LGHDT, CDR2 YNNKEL (reference sequence). The TCR beta cDNA libraries carried unique molecular identifiers. TCRdb reprocessed the PCR reads via MiXCR and lists one record per CDR3 protein. The table has 400,000 to 500,000 distinct CDR3 sequences, less than 40% seen once. Sequencing input: blood. This chain connects TRBV3-1 to TRBJ2-3; 9 bases are a match to TRBD1. The receptor was derived from a girl aged 2-10 years with multiple sclerosis. The CDR3 reads CASSRGQGLSTDTQYF. CDR3 in DNA: TGTGCCAGCAGCCGAGGACAGGGGCTTTCTACAGATACGCAGTATTTT.